One sample yielded the 5 T cell receptor beta chains listed below, sequenced in a study of shared clonotypes between healthy human individuals. Sequencing used immunoSEQ multiplex PCR; TCRdb keeps in-frame clones, though not all of them. Of about 2 million clones listed, 85% to 95% were seen once; the top ten hold approximately 0.13%. The sample comprised naive CD4+ T cells sorted from blood. Subset in this sample: CD45RA+ positively selected. These receptor sequences come from a man younger than 30 in good health.

Concerning this clone: One end of the junction fails to match germline, which may point to a read error. The genes are TRBV28 and TRBJ2-4; TRBD1 agrees at 7 bases. Germline CDR1 reads MDHEN; CDR2 reads SYDVKM. The CDR3 extends over 16 amino acids. CDR3 sequence: CACSLPGTASKNIQYF. The CDR3 DNA follows: TGTGCCTGCAGCCTTCCTGGGACAGCAAGCAAAAACATTCAGTACTTC. Drawing the rest from reference TRBV28 and TRBJ2-4, the complete variable domain is DVKVTQSSRYLVKRTGEKVFLECVQDMDHENMFWYRQDPGLGLRLIYFSYDVKMKEKGDIPEGYSVSREKKERFSLILESASTNQTSMYLCACSLPGTASKNIQYFGAGTRLSVL.

This sequence joins TRBV10-3 and TRBJ2-2; 13 bases match TRBD2. This CDR3 comprises 17 residues. Germline CDR1 reads ENHRY; CDR2 reads SYGVKD. V lost 0 bases to trimming and J lost 3 bases; unmatched junction nucleotides: 1. The CDR3 coding sequence is TGTGCCATCAGTGAGTCGGGACTAGCGGGGTACACCGGGGAGCTGTTTTTT. It specifies CAISESGLAGYTGELFF.

As for this clone: In the same sample, other DNA sequences code for this CDR3. The rearrangement joins TRBV4-3 to TRBJ2-3; no firm D call. This CDR3 comprises 13 residues. Germline values: CDR1 LGHNA, CDR2 YSLEER. The V and J ends lost 0 bases and 6 bases respectively, with 7 bases between them. Written as DNA, the CDR3 is TGCGCCAGCAGCCAAGATTTGGGGGATACGCAGTATTTT. This gives the protein CASSQDLGDTQYF.

This rearrangement joins TRBV5-6 to TRBJ1-1; D is uncertain. The CDR3 sequence is 14 residues long. Trimming took 4 bases from V and 1 from J, leaving 11 bases between them. CDR1 is SGHDT, CDR2 YYEEEE, per germline. DNA of the CDR3: TGTGCCAGCAGCCCTGGTCCGGGGAACACTGAAGCTTTCTTT. It is translated as CASSPGPGNTEAFF.

This rearrangement joins TRBV10-3 to TRBJ2-1; TRBD2 aligns across 13 bases. Trimming cost V 7 bases and J 4 bases; bases outside gene matches: 10. The CDR3 runs 17 residues. Germline CDR1 reads ENHRY; CDR2 reads SYGVKD. The CDR3 region has the DNA TGTGCCATCACCCGGACTAGCGGGAGAGGGGGATACAATGAGCAGTTCTTC. Its protein product is CAITRTSGRGGYNEQFF.